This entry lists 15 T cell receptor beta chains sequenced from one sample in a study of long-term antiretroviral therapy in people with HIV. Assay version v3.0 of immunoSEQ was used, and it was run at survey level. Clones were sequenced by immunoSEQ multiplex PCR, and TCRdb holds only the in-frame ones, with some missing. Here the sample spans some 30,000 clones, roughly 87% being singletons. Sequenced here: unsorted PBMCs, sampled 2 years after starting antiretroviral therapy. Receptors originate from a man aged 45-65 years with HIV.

This CDR3 reads CSAGTSGRVGTQYF. The CDR3 DNA follows: TGCAGCGCCGGGACTAGCGGGAGGGTAGGGACGCAGTATTTT. The V call is TRBV29-1, the J call TRBJ2-3, with 16 nucleotides matching TRBD2. This CDR3 region has 14 residues. Germline CDR1 reads SQVTM; CDR2 reads ANQGSEA. The V segment lost 7 bases and the J segment 9 bases; nucleotides outside the gene matches: 7.

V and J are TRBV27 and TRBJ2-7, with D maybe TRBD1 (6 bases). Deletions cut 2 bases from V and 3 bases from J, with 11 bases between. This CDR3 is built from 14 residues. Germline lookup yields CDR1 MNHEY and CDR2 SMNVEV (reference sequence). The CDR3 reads CASSLLSDSYEQYF. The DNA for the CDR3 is TGTGCCAGCAGTTTACTATCGGACAGCTACGAGCAGTACTTC.

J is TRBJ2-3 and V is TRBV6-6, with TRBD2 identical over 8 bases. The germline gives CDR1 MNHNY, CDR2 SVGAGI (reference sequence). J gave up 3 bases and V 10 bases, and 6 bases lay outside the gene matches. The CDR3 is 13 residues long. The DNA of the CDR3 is TGTGCCATCCAGCGGGGGAGGACAGATACGCAGTATTTT. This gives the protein CAIQRGRTDTQYF.

This CDR3 reads CASSPNGFTNEKLFF. The CDR3 nucleotides are TGTGCCAGCAGCCCCAATGGGTTCACTAATGAAAAACTGTTTTTT. The chain couples TRBV9 to TRBJ1-4; D gene ambiguous. V was shortened by 4 bases and J by 2 bases, with 12 bases between the two germline ends. The CDR3 consists of 15 residues. Per germline, CDR1 SGDLS and CDR2 YYNGEE. Filled out from reference TRBV9 and TRBJ1-4, the complete variable domain reads DSGVTQTPKHLITATGQRVTLRCSPRSGDLSVYWYQQSLDQGLQFLIQYYNGEERAKGNILERFSAQQFPDLHSELNLSSLELGDSALYFCASSPNGFTNEKLFFGSGTQLSVL.

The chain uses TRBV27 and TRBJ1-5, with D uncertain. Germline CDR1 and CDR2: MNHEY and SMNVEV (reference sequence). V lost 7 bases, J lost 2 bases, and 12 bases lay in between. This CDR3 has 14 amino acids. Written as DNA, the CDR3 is TGTGCCAGCACCAAAGGTGGCGGCAATCAGCCCCAGCATTTT. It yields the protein CASTKGGGNQPQHF.

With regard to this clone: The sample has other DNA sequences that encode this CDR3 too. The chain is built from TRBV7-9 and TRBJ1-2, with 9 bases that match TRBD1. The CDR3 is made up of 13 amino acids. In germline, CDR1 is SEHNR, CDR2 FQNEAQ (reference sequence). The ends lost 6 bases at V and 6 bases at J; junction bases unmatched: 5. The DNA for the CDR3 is TGTGCCAGCAGTTTCGGGACAGGGAATGGCTACACCTTC. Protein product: CASSFGTGNGYTF.

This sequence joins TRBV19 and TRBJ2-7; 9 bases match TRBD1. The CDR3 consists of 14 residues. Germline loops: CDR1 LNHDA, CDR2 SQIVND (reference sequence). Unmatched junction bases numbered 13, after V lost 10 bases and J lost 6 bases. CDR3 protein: CATRLRDRDAEQYF. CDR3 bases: TGTGCCACCCGGCTACGGGACAGGGACGCCGAGCAGTACTTC.

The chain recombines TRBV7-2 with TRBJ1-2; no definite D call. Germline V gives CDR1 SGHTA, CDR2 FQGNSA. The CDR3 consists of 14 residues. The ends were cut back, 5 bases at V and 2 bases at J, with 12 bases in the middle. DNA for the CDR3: TGTGCCAGCAGCCTAGGGTCCCTGAACTATGGCTACACCTTC. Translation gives CASSLGSLNYGYTF.

CDR3 nucleotide sequence: TGTGCCAGCAGCTTGGAGCAGACTAACTATGGCTACACCTTC. Its translation is CASSLEQTNYGYTF. The genes are TRBV5-4 and TRBJ1-2; D uncertain. Trimming stripped 0 bases from V and 0 bases from J, with 6 bases between. Germline values: CDR1 SGHNT, CDR2 YYREEE (reference sequence). The CDR3 has 14 residues.

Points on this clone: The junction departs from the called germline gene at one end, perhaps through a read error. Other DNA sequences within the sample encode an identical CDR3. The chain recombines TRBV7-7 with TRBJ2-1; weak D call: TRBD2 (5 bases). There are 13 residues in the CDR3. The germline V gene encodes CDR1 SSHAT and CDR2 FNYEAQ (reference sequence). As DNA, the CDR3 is TGCGCTAGCAGCTTAGCGTCGTCATATGAGCAGTTCTTC. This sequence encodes CASSLASSYEQFF.

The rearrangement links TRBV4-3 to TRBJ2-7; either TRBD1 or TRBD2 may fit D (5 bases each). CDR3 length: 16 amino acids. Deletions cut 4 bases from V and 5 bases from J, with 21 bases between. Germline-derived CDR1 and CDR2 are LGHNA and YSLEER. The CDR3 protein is CASSPQSGRAPHEQYF. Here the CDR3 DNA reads TGCGCCAGCAGCCCGCAATCAGGGAGAGCTCCCCACGAGCAGTACTTC.

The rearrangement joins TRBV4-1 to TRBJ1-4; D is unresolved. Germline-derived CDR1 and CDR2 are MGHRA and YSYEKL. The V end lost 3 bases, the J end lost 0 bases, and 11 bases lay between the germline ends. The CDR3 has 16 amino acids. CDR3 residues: CASSQTTAPTNEKLFF. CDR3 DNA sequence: TGCGCCAGCAGCCAGACAACAGCACCAACTAATGAAAAACTGTTTTTT.

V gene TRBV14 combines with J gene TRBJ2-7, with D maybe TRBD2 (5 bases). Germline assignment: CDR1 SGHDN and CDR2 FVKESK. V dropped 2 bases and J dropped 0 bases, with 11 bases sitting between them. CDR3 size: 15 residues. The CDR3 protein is CASSQLPGSSYEQYF. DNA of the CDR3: TGTGCCAGCAGCCAACTGCCGGGGAGCTCCTACGAGCAGTACTTC. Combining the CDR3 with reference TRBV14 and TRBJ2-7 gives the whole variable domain EAGVTQFPSHSVIEKGQTVTLRCDPISGHDNLYWYRRVMGKEIKFLLHFVKESKQDESGMPNNRFLAERTGGTYSTLKVQPAELEDSGVYFCASSQLPGSSYEQYFGPGTRLTVT.

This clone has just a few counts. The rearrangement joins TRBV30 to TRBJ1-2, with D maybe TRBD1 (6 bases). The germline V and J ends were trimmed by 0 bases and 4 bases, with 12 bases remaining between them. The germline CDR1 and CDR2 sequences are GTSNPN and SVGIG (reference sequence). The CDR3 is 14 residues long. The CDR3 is CAWSVPGASYGYTF. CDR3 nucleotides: TGTGCCTGGAGTGTACCAGGGGCAAGCTATGGCTACACCTTC.

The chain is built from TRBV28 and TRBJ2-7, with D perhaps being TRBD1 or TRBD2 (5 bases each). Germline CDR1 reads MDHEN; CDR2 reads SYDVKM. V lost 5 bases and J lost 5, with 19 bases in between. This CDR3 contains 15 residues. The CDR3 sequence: CASSGRDHYPNEQYF. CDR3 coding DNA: TGTGCCAGCAGTGGCCGGGACCACTATCCAAACGAGCAGTACTTC.